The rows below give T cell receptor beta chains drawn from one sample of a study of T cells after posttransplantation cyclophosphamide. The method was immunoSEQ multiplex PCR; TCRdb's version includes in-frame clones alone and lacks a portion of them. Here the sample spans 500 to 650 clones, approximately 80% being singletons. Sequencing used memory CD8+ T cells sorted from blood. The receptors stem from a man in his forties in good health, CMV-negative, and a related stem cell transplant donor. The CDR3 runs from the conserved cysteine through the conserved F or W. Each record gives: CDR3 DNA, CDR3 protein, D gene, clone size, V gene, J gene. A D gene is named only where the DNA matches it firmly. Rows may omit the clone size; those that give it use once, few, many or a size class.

cdr3_nt: TGTGCCAGCAGCGGCCGGACAGGGGGCAATGGCTACACCTTC
cdr3_aa: CASSGRTGGNGYTF
d_call: TRBD1
clone_size: hyperexpanded
v_call: TRBV7-8
j_call: TRBJ1-2

cdr3_nt: TGTGCCTGGGGACAGGGGTACAATCAGCCCCAGCATTTT
cdr3_aa: CAWGQGYNQPQHF
d_call: TRBD1
clone_size: .
v_call: TRBV30
j_call: TRBJ1-5

cdr3_nt: TGTGCCAGCAGCTTAGTTGGGACATGGGATGGCTACACCTTC
cdr3_aa: CASSLVGTWDGYTF
d_call: .
clone_size: .
v_call: TRBV7-9
j_call: TRBJ1-2

cdr3_nt: TGTGCCATCAATACAGGGGGCTGGGCAGATACGCAGTATTTT
cdr3_aa: CAINTGGWADTQYF
d_call: TRBD1
clone_size: once
v_call: TRBV10-3
j_call: TRBJ2-3

cdr3_nt: TGTGCCAGCAGTTACTCTACAGGGGTTGGTGATACGCAGTATTTT
cdr3_aa: CASSYSTGVGDTQYF
d_call: TRBD1
clone_size: .
v_call: TRBV6-5
j_call: TRBJ2-3

cdr3_nt: TGTGCCAGCAGCTTCCTCCGGGACAACTCCTACGAGCAGTACTTC
cdr3_aa: CASSFLRDNSYEQYF
d_call: .
clone_size: .
v_call: TRBV7-8
j_call: TRBJ2-7

cdr3_nt: TGTGCCAGCAGCTTAACCCAGGACAGGTCCCGTACCGGGGAGCTGTTTTTT
cdr3_aa: CASSLTQDRSRTGELFF
d_call: TRBD1
clone_size: few
v_call: TRBV7-3
j_call: TRBJ2-2

cdr3_nt: TGTGCCAGCAGCTTAGACACCAATCCGGGCACTGAAGCTTTCTTT
cdr3_aa: CASSLDTNPGTEAFF
d_call: .
clone_size: few
v_call: TRBV11-3
j_call: TRBJ1-1

cdr3_nt: TGCGCCAGCAGCCAAGATACAATAGGGACAGGGATTTCCTACGAGCAGTACTTC
cdr3_aa: CASSQDTIGTGISYEQYF
d_call: TRBD1
clone_size: .
v_call: TRBV4-3
j_call: TRBJ2-7

cdr3_nt: TGCGCCAGCACCGAACCGGGACAGGGCTACGAGCAGTACTTC
cdr3_aa: CASTEPGQGYEQYF
d_call: TRBD1
clone_size: .
v_call: TRBV10-1
j_call: TRBJ2-7

cdr3_nt: TGTGCCACCAGCAGAGAAGCTAGCGGGGGCCCACTTACCTACGAGCAGTACTTC
cdr3_aa: CATSREASGGPLTYEQYF
d_call: TRBD2
clone_size: .
v_call: TRBV15
j_call: TRBJ2-7

cdr3_nt: TGTGCCAGCAGCGTGCGTCCCGACAGGGGGCGGGCCGGGGAGCTGTTTTTT
cdr3_aa: CASSVRPDRGRAGELFF
d_call: TRBD1
clone_size: .
v_call: TRBV9
j_call: TRBJ2-2

cdr3_nt: TGCGCCAGCAGCTACCGGGACAGGGGAGTAGATACGCAGTATTTT
cdr3_aa: CASSYRDRGVDTQYF
d_call: TRBD1
clone_size: .
v_call: TRBV5-1
j_call: TRBJ2-3

cdr3_nt: TGTGCCAGTACCATTTTAGCGGGAGAAGGCACCGGGGAGCTGTTTTTT
cdr3_aa: CASTILAGEGTGELFF
d_call: TRBD2
clone_size: .
v_call: TRBV19
j_call: TRBJ2-2

cdr3_nt: TGTGCCAGCAGCTTCGGACTTTTTACAGATACGCAGTATTTT
cdr3_aa: CASSFGLFTDTQYF
d_call: .
clone_size: .
v_call: TRBV14
j_call: TRBJ2-3

cdr3_nt: TGTGCCAGCAGCCCACTACTAGCGGGAGACACCGGGGAGCTGTTTTTT
cdr3_aa: CASSPLLAGDTGELFF
d_call: TRBD2
clone_size: .
v_call: TRBV6-4
j_call: TRBJ2-2

cdr3_nt: TGTGCCAGCAGTATTCTCTCTGGGCAGAGCTCCTACAATGAGCAGTTCTTC
cdr3_aa: CASSILSGQSSYNEQFF
d_call: .
clone_size: .
v_call: TRBV27
j_call: TRBJ2-1

cdr3_nt: TGTGCCTCAGGTGGCGGGGAATCCTACGAGCAGTACTTC
cdr3_aa: CASGGGESYEQYF
d_call: .
clone_size: once
v_call: TRBV6-5
j_call: TRBJ2-7

cdr3_nt: TGCGCCAGCAGCCTCCAGGCAGGCGCCTACGAGCAGTACTTC
cdr3_aa: CASSLQAGAYEQYF
d_call: .
clone_size: .
v_call: TRBV4-1
j_call: TRBJ2-7

cdr3_nt: TGTGCCAGCAGTTTATCGGGCGGGACTAACACAGATACGCAGTATTTT
cdr3_aa: CASSLSGGTNTDTQYF
d_call: TRBD2
clone_size: .
v_call: TRBV27
j_call: TRBJ2-3

cdr3_nt: TGTGCCACCAGCAGAGTTAGGGGAAGCACAGATACGCAGTATTTT
cdr3_aa: CATSRVRGSTDTQYF
d_call: .
clone_size: .
v_call: TRBV15
j_call: TRBJ2-3

cdr3_nt: TGCGCCAGCAGCCGAAGAGTTCCTAGCGGGAGGGCTGAGACCCAGTACTTC
cdr3_aa: CASSRRVPSGRAETQYF
d_call: TRBD2
clone_size: .
v_call: TRBV4-1
j_call: TRBJ2-5

cdr3_nt: TGTGCCAGCAGGGTACAGGGGGAAACTGAAGCTTTCTTT
cdr3_aa: CASRVQGETEAFF
d_call: TRBD1
clone_size: .
v_call: TRBV28
j_call: TRBJ1-1

cdr3_nt: TGTGCCAGCAGCCAAGATGGGACAGGGAACACTGAAGCTTTCTTT
cdr3_aa: CASSQDGTGNTEAFF
d_call: TRBD1
clone_size: hyperexpanded
v_call: TRBV4-2
j_call: TRBJ1-1

cdr3_nt: TGTGCCAGCAGTTTAATAGGGGTAAACATTCAGTACTTC
cdr3_aa: CASSLIGVNIQYF
d_call: .
clone_size: once
v_call: TRBV28
j_call: TRBJ2-4

cdr3_nt: TGTGCCAGCAGTGACGGGACAGGGGCAGATACGCAGTATTTT
cdr3_aa: CASSDGTGADTQYF
d_call: TRBD1
clone_size: .
v_call: TRBV6-4
j_call: TRBJ2-3

cdr3_nt: TGTGCCAGCAGCGTAGGCAGGAACACTGAAGCTTTCTTT
cdr3_aa: CASSVGRNTEAFF
d_call: .
clone_size: .
v_call: TRBV9
j_call: TRBJ1-1